The rows below give T cell receptor beta chains drawn from one sample of a study of T cells in Graves' hyperthyroidism and ophthalmopathy. Each CDR3 protein gets one entry after TCRdb re-called the multiplex PCR reads with MiXCR. The sample lists 380,000 or so distinct CDR3 sequences; approximately 15% were seen once. The source material was blood. Every receptor here comes from a man aged 25 to 40 with Graves' hyperthyroidism that later progressed to Graves' ophthalmopathy. The CDR3 runs from the conserved cysteine through the conserved F or W. Each record gives: clone size, D gene, V gene, J gene, CDR3 protein, CDR3 DNA. A D gene is named only where the DNA matches it firmly. Clone size, where shown, is once, few, many, or a class for clones that have expanded.

many,TRBD2,TRBV7-2,TRBJ2-3,CASSLLAGGLRGTDTQYF,TGTGCCAGCAGCTTACTGGCGGGGGGCCTGAGAGGGACAGATACGCAGTATTTT
few,-,TRBV7-9,TRBJ1-3,CASSRTLSGNTIYF,TGTGCCAGCAGCCGGACGCTCTCTGGAAACACCATATATTTT
-,-,TRBV7-3,TRBJ2-1,CASSLTTGRVGNEQFF,TGTGCCAGCAGCTTAACGACGGGGCGGGTGGGAAATGAGCAGTTCTTC
-,TRBD1,TRBV4-1,TRBJ2-7,CASSQDHRTGKHEQYF,TGCGCCAGCAGCCAAGATCACCGGACAGGGAAGCACGAGCAGTACTTC
many,-,TRBV28,TRBJ1-2,CASRENRDGYTF,TGTGCCAGCAGAGAGAACAGGGATGGCTACACCTTC
many,TRBD2,TRBV2,TRBJ2-2,CASSELAGDTGELFF,TGTGCCAGCAGTGAGTTAGCGGGGGACACCGGGGAGCTGTTTTTT
many,TRBD1,TRBV20-1,TRBJ1-6,CSARGGQDYSPLHF,TGCAGTGCTAGAGGGGGACAGGACTATTCACCCCTCCACTTT
many,-,TRBV2,TRBJ1-5,CASSEAFRVPQHF,TGTGCCAGCAGTGAAGCGTTTAGGGTGCCCCAGCATTTT
many,-,TRBV5-1,TRBJ2-5,CASSLNSYWKTQYF,TGCGCCAGCAGCTTGAACAGCTACTGGAAGACCCAGTACTTC
many,TRBD1,TRBV13,TRBJ2-7,CASSLNYGQVREQYF,TGTGCCAGCAGCCTAAACTACGGACAGGTGAGGGAGCAGTACTTC
-,-,TRBV5-1,TRBJ2-5,CASSHGGPGEETQYF,TGCGCCAGCAGCCACGGGGGCCCCGGGGAGGAGACCCAGTACTTC
many,-,TRBV20-1,TRBJ1-5,CSARDSKQGNQPQHF,TGCAGTGCTAGAGATTCGAAACAGGGCAATCAGCCCCAGCATTTT
many,-,TRBV5-5,TRBJ1-2,CASSRGMFYGYTF,TGTGCCAGCAGCAGAGGGATGTTCTATGGCTACACCTTC
-,-,TRBV30,TRBJ1-5,CAWSFTGKQPQHF,TGTGCCTGGAGTTTTACAGGGAAACAGCCCCAGCATTTT
-,TRBD2,TRBV11-2,TRBJ2-1,CASSSLAGVNEQFF,TGTGCCAGCAGCTCACTAGCGGGAGTCAATGAGCAGTTCTTC
few,-,TRBV6-2/TRBV6-3,TRBJ1-2,CASGPGHRFGGYTF,TGTGCCAGCGGTCCGGGACATAGATTTGGTGGCTACACCTTC
-,TRBD1,TRBV5-1,TRBJ2-2,CASSRGTTGGPTGELFF,TGCGCCAGCAGCCGGGGGACGACAGGGGGCCCAACCGGGGAGCTGTTTTTT
-,-,TRBV9,TRBJ1-1,CASSVESGGVGTEAFF,TGTGCCAGCAGCGTAGAATCGGGCGGGGTGGGCACTGAAGCTTTCTTT
many,-,TRBV20-1,TRBJ2-1,CSARDAHPGEQFF,TGCAGTGCTAGAGATGCCCATCCCGGTGAGCAGTTCTTC
-,-,TRBV5-1,TRBJ2-3,CASSLGRTTDTQYF,TGCGCCAGCAGCTTGGGGCGGACCACAGATACGCAGTATTTT
many,TRBD1,TRBV13,TRBJ2-5,CASSNRDREVETQYF,TGTGCCAGCAGCAACCGGGACAGGGAAGTTGAGACCCAGTACTTC
few,TRBD1,TRBV25-1,TRBJ1-4,CASTQGGDNEKLFF,TGTGCCAGCACCCAGGGGGGGGATAATGAAAAACTGTTTTTT
-,-,TRBV5-1,TRBJ2-2,CASEDTSNTGELFF,TGCGCCAGCGAGGACACGTCAAACACCGGGGAGCTGTTTTTT
-,TRBD1,TRBV3-1,TRBJ2-5,CASSPRQGAETQYF,TGTGCCAGCAGTCCCAGACAGGGGGCAGAGACCCAGTACTTC
many,-,TRBV11-3,TRBJ1-6,CASSLGRQSSPLHF,TGTGCCAGCAGCCTAGGAAGGCAGTCTTCACCCCTCCACTTT
many,-,TRBV12-3/TRBV12-4,TRBJ2-2,CASTPQDLSGELFF,TGTGCCAGCACCCCCCAGGATCTGAGCGGGGAGCTGTTTTTT
many,TRBD1,TRBV7-7,TRBJ2-5,CASSFGTGDQETQYF,TGTGCTAGCAGCTTCGGGACAGGGGACCAAGAGACCCAGTACTTC